This is a list of T cell receptor beta chains from one sample in a study of OX40 agonist ivuxolimab in advanced cancers. Clones were read by immunoSEQ multiplex PCR, and TCRdb kept only the in-frame ones, dropping some. The sample carries 40,000 to 60,000 clones, just over 85% recorded once. Material: CD4+ or CD8+ T cells sorted from blood, obtained in a trial of the OX40 agonist ivuxolimab. Every receptor here comes from an adult with an advanced solid tumor such as melanoma, head and neck, liver or kidney cancer. The CDR3 runs from the conserved cysteine through the conserved F or W. Fields, in order: clone size, D gene, J gene, V gene, CDR3 DNA, CDR3 protein. A D gene is named only where the DNA matches it firmly. A clone size is listed for some rows: how often the clone was seen (once, few, many), or a class if it is expanded.

-,-,TRBJ1-5,TRBV21-1,TGTGCCAGCAGCACCCCGGACAGGGAGGACAATCAGCCCCAGCATTTT,CASSTPDREDNQPQHF
-,-,TRBJ2-2,TRBV7-3,TGTGCCAGCAGCTTACAGGGATTCACCGGGGAGCTGTTTTTT,CASSLQGFTGELFF
-,-,TRBJ2-7,TRBV7-9,TGTGCCAGCAGCTTAGCGGACGGTGCCTACGAGCAGTACTTC,CASSLADGAYEQYF
once,TRBD1,TRBJ1-1,TRBV2,TGTGCCAGCAGTGGGAGGGGGCGAAGGGTGAACACTGAAGCTTTCTTT,CASSGRGRRVNTEAFF
-,TRBD2,TRBJ2-1,TRBV5-4,TGTGCCAGCAGCAGCGGGGGGGCGGGAAGGTACAATGAGCAGTTCTTC,CASSSGGAGRYNEQFF
-,TRBD1,TRBJ2-1,TRBV10-2,TGCGCCAGCAGAAACGACAGGGGGAAATCCGATGAGCAGTTCTTC,CASRNDRGKSDEQFF
-,-,TRBJ1-1,TRBV28,TGTGCCAGCAGTCGCGATCCGACGATGAACACTGAAGCTTTCTTT,CASSRDPTMNTEAFF
-,-,TRBJ2-3,TRBV14,TGTGCCAGCAGCCAAGTCCGATCACAAAGGACGCAGTATTTT,CASSQVRSQRTQYF
-,TRBD1,TRBJ2-7,TRBV6-6,TGTGCCAGCAGGACGGGACAGGGGGCGCGTCTAGAGCAGTACTTC,CASRTGQGARLEQYF
-,-,TRBJ1-2,TRBV6-6,TGTGCCAGCAGTTACTCTGCGTCCAATGGCTACACCTTC,CASSYSASNGYTF
few,-,TRBJ2-6,TRBV29-1,TGCAGCGTTTCCCCCTCTGGGGCCAACGTCCTGACTTTC,CSVSPSGANVLTF
-,-,TRBJ2-5,TRBV6-1,TGTGCCAGCAACCTCAGTGGCAGCCAAGAGACCCAGTACTTC,CASNLSGSQETQYF
once,-,TRBJ1-1,TRBV4-1,TGCGCCAGCAGCCCCTCTAGTAATCCGAACACTGAAGCTTTCTTT,CASSPSSNPNTEAFF
-,TRBD1,TRBJ1-2,TRBV6-1,TGTGCCACGAAGGGACAGGGGGGCGGTAACTATGGCTACACCTTC,CATKGQGGGNYGYTF
-,-,TRBJ1-5,TRBV19,TGTGCCAGTAGTATTGAGGGGTCCTCATTTCTCAATCAGCCCCAGCATTTT,CASSIEGSSFLNQPQHF
-,-,TRBJ2-3,TRBV10-3,TGTGCCATCACCGATAGTAGCGGAACCACAGATACGCAGTATTTT,CAITDSSGTTDTQYF
-,-,TRBJ2-7,TRBV28,TGTGCCAGCAGTTTGGGAGACGAGCAGTACTTC,CASSLGDEQYF
-,-,TRBJ1-5,TRBV6-1,TGTGCCAGCAGTGACAGGGGCGAAAGCAATCAGCCCCAGCATTTT,CASSDRGESNQPQHF
-,TRBD1,TRBJ1-6,TRBV7-2,TGTGCCAGCAGCTCACTACAGGGGGCTTCACCCCTCCACTTT,CASSSLQGASPLHF
-,-,TRBJ2-7,TRBV15,TGTGCCACCAGCAGGGGCGAACCTCGGGAACCTGATGGCGAGCAGTACTTC,CATSRGEPREPDGEQYF
once,-,TRBJ2-7,TRBV11-2,TGTGCCAGCAGCTTGAGTGGGAGTGAACGTTACGAGCAGTACTTC,CASSLSGSERYEQYF
once,-,TRBJ1-5,TRBV19,TGTGCCAGTAGGGGGGTAGGAAATCAGCCCCAGCATTTT,CASRGVGNQPQHF
-,TRBD2,TRBJ2-1,TRBV9,TGTGCCAGCAGCGTTAGCGGGCGAACGGATGAGCAGTTCTTC,CASSVSGRTDEQFF
-,TRBD1,TRBJ1-1,TRBV4-1,TGCGCCAGCAGCCAACGGACAGGGCTTACTGAAGCTTTCTTT,CASSQRTGLTEAFF
-,-,TRBJ2-3,TRBV7-2,TGTGCCAGCAGCTTAGCCTTAGATACGCAGTATTTT,CASSLALDTQYF
-,TRBD1,TRBJ2-2,TRBV5-1,TGCGCCAGCAGAAAGGACAGGGGAGGTGACGCCGGGGAGCTGTTTTTT,CASRKDRGGDAGELFF
-,TRBD1,TRBJ1-2,TRBV7-3,TGTGCCAGCAGAGGCGGACAGGGGGCAAACTATGGCTACACCTTC,CASRGGQGANYGYTF
once,TRBD2,TRBJ2-1,TRBV30,TGTGCCTGGAGAGCGGGAGGCGCCGAGCAGTTCTTC,CAWRAGGAEQFF
few,TRBD1,TRBJ1-2,TRBV29-1,TGCAGCGTTGATGTCGGGACAGTCCATGGCTACACCTTC,CSVDVGTVHGYTF
-,TRBD2,TRBJ2-1,TRBV30,TGTGCCTGGAGTGTACTCGTCCAGCGGGGGTACAATGAGCAGTTCTTC,CAWSVLVQRGYNEQFF
-,-,TRBJ2-3,TRBV9,TGTGCCAGCAGCGCCACAATGAACACAGATACGCAGTATTTT,CASSATMNTDTQYF
-,TRBD1,TRBJ2-2,TRBV27,TGTGCCAGCGTACCGGGACAGGGCTACACCGGGGAGCTGTTTTTT,CASVPGQGYTGELFF
-,-,TRBJ2-1,TRBV27,TGTGCCAGCAGTTCTCTCAGGGGGGATGAGCAGTTCTTC,CASSSLRGDEQFF
once,-,TRBJ2-7,TRBV6-6,TGTGCCAGCAGTTACTCGATTCGGGCAGGGACCTACGAGCAGTACTTC,CASSYSIRAGTYEQYF
-,-,TRBJ2-5,TRBV11-3,TGTGCCAGCAGCTTACCGAGGGGCCGGGAGACCCAGTACTTC,CASSLPRGRETQYF
-,-,TRBJ1-5,TRBV30,TGTGCCTGGAGTCGCGGGACACTTAGCAATCAGCCCCAGCATTTT,CAWSRGTLSNQPQHF
-,-,TRBJ2-1,TRBV10-3,TGTGCCATCAGTGACGTGGGGCTGTACAATGAGCAGTTCTTC,CAISDVGLYNEQFF
-,-,TRBJ2-3,TRBV5-1,TGCGCCAGCAGCCTGGACGGCAGGGTAATCACAGATACGCAGTATTTT,CASSLDGRVITDTQYF
-,-,TRBJ1-5,TRBV28,TGTGCCAGCAGCTTGGGGGGGCGGCGCAATCAGCCCCAGCATTTT,CASSLGGRRNQPQHF
-,-,TRBJ2-1,TRBV2,TGTGCCAGCAGCCGGGGCCTAAACAATGAGCAGTTCTTC,CASSRGLNNEQFF
-,TRBD2,TRBJ2-3,TRBV7-9,TGTGCCAGCAGCTTAGAAGCGGGGGCATTCGGTGATACGCAGTATTTT,CASSLEAGAFGDTQYF
-,TRBD1,TRBJ1-5,TRBV30,TGTGCCTGGGACAGGGGGCTCGGACAGCCCCAGCATTTT,CAWDRGLGQPQHF
few,TRBD1,TRBJ2-7,TRBV7-6,TGTGCCAGCAGCTCGTCACAGGGGGCTAAGCAGTACTTC,CASSSSQGAKQYF
-,TRBD1,TRBJ1-5,TRBV6-5,TGTGCCAGCAGTCAAGGACAGGCCCAGCCCCAGCATTTT,CASSQGQAQPQHF
once,-,TRBJ2-5,TRBV28,TGTGCCAGCGGTCGGGGAACTCAAGAGACCCAGTACTTC,CASGRGTQETQYF
-,-,TRBJ1-1,TRBV14,TGTGCCAGCAGCCAAGCTAGACTGGTTGGGCGGAGGACTGAAGCTTTCTTT,CASSQARLVGRRTEAFF
-,TRBD2,TRBJ2-6,TRBV30,TGTGCCTGGACCAGCCCCCTCCGGGGGGTTTTATCTGGGGCCAACGTCCTGACTTTC,CAWTSPLRGVLSGANVLTF
-,-,TRBJ1-6,TRBV11-2,TGTGCCAGCAGCCCACCCTACGGGCATTCACCCCTCCACTTT,CASSPPYGHSPLHF
-,TRBD1,TRBJ2-5,TRBV7-9,TGTGCCAGCAGCGTCGGGACAGGGTCAGGGATGGAGACCCAGTACTTC,CASSVGTGSGMETQYF
-,-,TRBJ2-7,TRBV27,TGTGCCAGTAGGACAGAACCTTCCTACGAGCAGTACTTC,CASRTEPSYEQYF